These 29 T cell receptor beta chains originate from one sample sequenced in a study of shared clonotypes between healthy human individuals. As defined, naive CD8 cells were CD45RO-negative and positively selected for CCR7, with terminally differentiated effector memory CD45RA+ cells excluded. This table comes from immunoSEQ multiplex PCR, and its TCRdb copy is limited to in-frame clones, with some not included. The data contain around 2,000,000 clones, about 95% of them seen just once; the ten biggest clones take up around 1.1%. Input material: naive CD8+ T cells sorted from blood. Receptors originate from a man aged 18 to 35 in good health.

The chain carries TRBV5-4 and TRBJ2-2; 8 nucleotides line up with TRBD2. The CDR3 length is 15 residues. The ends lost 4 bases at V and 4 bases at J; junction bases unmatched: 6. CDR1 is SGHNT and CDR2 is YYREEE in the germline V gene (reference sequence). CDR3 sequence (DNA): TGTGCCAGCAGCCCGGGACTAGAGGTCACCGGGGAGCTGTTTTTT. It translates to CASSPGLEVTGELFF.

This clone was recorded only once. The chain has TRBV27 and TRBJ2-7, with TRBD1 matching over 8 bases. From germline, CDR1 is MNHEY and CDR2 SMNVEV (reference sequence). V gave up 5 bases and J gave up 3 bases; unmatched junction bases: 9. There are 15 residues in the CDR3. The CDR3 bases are TGTGCCAGCAGTACTGTTGGGACAGGTTTCTACGAGCAGTACTTC. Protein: CASSTVGTGFYEQYF.

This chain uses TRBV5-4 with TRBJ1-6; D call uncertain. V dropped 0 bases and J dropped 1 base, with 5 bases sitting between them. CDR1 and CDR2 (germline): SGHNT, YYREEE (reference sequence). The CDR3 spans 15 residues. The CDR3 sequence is CASSLEKSYNSPLHF. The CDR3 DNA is TGTGCCAGCAGCTTGGAAAAGTCCTATAATTCACCCCTCCACTTT.

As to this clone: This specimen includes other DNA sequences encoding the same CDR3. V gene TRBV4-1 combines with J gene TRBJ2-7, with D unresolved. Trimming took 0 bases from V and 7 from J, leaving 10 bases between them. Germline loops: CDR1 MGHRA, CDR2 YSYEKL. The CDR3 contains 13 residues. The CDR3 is CASSQDGVGEQYF. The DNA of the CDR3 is TGCGCCAGCAGCCAAGATGGGGTGGGGGAGCAGTACTTC.

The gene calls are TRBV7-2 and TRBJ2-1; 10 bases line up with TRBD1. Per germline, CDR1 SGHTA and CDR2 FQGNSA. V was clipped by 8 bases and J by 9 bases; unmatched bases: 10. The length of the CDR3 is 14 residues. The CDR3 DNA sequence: TGTGCCAGCTTCCGGACAGGGGGAGGAAGTGAGCAGTTCTTC. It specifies CASFRTGGGSEQFF.

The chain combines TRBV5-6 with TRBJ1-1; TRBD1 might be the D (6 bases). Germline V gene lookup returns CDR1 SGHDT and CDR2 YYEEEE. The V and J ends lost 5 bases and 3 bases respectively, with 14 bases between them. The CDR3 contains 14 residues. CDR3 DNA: TGTGCCAGCAGTGATGACAGGTCCGACACTGAAGCTTTCTTT. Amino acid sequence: CASSDDRSDTEAFF.

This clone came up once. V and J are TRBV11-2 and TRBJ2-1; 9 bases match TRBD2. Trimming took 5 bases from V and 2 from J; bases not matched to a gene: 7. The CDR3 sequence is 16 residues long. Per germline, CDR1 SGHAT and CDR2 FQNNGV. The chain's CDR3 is CASSALAGETYNEQFF. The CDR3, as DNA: TGTGCCAGCAGCGCTTTAGCGGGAGAGACCTACAATGAGCAGTTCTTC.

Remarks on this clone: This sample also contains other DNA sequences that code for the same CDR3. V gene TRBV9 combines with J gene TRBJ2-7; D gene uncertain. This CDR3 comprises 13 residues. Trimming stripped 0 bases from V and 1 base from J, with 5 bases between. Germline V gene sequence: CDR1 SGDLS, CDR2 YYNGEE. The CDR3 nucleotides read TGTGCCAGCAGCGTAGGCGGATCCTACGAGCAGTACTTC. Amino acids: CASSVGGSYEQYF.

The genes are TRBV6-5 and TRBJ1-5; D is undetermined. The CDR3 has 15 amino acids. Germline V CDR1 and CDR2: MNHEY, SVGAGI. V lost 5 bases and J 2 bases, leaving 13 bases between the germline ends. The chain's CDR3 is CASSVGWLGNQPQHF. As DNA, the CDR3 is TGTGCCAGCAGTGTCGGGTGGCTCGGCAATCAGCCCCAGCATTTT.

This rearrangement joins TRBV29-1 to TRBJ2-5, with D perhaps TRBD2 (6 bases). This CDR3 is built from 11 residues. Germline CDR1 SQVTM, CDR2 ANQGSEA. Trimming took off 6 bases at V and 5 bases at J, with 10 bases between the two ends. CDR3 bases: TGCAGCGTGGAGGGCCTTGAGACCCAGTACTTC. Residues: CSVEGLETQYF.

The CDR3 is CASSESTPASEQFF. The CDR3 coding sequence is TGCGCCAGCAGTGAGTCGACTCCTGCATCTGAGCAGTTCTTC. The chain couples TRBV10-1 to TRBJ2-1; D call uncertain. V lost 0 bases and J lost 9, with 12 bases in between. There are 14 residues in the CDR3. Germline CDR1 reads WNHNN; CDR2 reads SYGVQD (reference sequence).

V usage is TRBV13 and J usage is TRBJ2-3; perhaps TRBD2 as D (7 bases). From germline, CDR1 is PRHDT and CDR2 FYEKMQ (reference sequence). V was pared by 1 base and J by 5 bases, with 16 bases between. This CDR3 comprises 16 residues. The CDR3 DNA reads TGTGCCAGCAGCTTAGAGGTGGCGGGGGCAGTAGATACGCAGTATTTT. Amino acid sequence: CASSLEVAGAVDTQYF.

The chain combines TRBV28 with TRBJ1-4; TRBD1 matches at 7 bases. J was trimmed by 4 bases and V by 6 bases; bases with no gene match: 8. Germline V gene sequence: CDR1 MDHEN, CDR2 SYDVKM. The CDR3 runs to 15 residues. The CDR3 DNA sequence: TGTGCCAGCAGCGAGCTACAGGGGCTTAATGAAAAACTGTTTTTT. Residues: CASSELQGLNEKLFF. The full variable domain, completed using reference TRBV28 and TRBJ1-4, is DVKVTQSSRYLVKRTGEKVFLECVQDMDHENMFWYRQDPGLGLRLIYFSYDVKMKEKGDIPEGYSVSREKKERFSLILESASTNQTSMYLCASSELQGLNEKLFFGSGTQLSVL.

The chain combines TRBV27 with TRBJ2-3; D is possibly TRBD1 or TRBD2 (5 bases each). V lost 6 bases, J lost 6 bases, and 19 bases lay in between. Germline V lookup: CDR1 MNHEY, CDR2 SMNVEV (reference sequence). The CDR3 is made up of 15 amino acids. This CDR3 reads CASRLAGALHDTQYF. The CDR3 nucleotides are TGTGCCAGCAGGCTCGCCGGGGCCTTGCATGATACGCAGTATTTT.

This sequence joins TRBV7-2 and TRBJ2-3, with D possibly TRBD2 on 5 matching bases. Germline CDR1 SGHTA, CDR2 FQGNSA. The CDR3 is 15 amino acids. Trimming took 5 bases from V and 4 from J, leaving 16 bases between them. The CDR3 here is CASSPGTSSADTQYF. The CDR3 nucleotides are TGTGCCAGCAGCCCCGGAACTAGTTCGGCAGATACGCAGTATTTT.

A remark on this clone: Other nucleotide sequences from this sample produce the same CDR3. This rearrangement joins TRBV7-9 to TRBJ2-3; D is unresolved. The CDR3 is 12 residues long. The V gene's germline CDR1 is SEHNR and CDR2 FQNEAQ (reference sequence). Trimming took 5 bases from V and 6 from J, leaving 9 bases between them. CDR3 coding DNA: TGTGCCAGCAGCCTCCTTGTGGATACGCAGTATTTT. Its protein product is CASSLLVDTQYF. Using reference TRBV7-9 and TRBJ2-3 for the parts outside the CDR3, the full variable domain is DTGVSQNPRHKITKRGQNVTFRCDPISEHNRLYWYRQTLGQGPEFLTYFQNEAQLEKSRLLSDRFSAERPKGSFSTLEIQRTEQGDSAMYLCASSLLVDTQYFGPGTRLTVL.

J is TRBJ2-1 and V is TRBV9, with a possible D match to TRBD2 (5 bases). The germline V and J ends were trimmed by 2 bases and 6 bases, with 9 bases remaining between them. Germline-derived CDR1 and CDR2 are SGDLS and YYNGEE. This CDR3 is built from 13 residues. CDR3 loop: CASSVGSLNEQFF. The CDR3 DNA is TGTGCCAGCAGCGTTGGGAGCCTCAATGAGCAGTTCTTC.

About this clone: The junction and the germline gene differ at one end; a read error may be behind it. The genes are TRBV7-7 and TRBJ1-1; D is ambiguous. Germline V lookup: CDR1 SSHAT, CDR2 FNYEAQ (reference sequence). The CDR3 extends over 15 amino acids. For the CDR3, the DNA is TGTGCTAGCAGCTTCGTTCCGGGTGGGAGCACTGAAGCTTTCTTT. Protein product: CASSFVPGGSTEAFF.

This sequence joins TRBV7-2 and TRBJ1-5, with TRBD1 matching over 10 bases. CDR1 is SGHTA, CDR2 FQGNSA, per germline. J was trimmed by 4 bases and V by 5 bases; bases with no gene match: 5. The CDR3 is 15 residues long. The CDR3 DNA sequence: TGTGCCAGCAGCGTCCCGGGACAGGGGAATCAGCCCCAGCATTTT. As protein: CASSVPGQGNQPQHF. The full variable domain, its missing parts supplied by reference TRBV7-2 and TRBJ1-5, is GAGVSQSPSNKVTEKGKDVELRCDPISGHTALYWYRQSLGQGLEFLIYFQGNSAPDKSGLPSDRFSAERTGGSVSTLTIQRTQQEDSAVYLCASSVPGQGNQPQHFGDGTRLSIL.

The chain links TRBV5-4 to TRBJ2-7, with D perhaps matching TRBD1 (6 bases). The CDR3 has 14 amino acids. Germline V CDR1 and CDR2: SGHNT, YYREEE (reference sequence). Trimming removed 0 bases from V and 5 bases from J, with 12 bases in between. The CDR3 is CASSLVGGSDEQYF. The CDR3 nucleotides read TGTGCCAGCAGCTTGGTTGGGGGCAGCGACGAGCAGTACTTC.

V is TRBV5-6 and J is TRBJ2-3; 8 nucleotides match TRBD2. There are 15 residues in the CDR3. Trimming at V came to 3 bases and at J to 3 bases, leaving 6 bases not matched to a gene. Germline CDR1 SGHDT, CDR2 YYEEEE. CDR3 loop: CASSWREDGTDTQYF. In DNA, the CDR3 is TGTGCCAGCAGCTGGCGGGAGGACGGGACAGATACGCAGTATTTT.

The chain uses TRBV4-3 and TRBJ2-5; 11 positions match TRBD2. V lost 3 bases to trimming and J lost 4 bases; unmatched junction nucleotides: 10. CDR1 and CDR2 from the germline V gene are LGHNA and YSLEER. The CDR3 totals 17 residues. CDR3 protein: CASSHLLAGEGGETQYF. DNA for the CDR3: TGCGCCAGCAGCCACCTACTAGCGGGAGAGGGAGGAGAGACCCAGTACTTC.

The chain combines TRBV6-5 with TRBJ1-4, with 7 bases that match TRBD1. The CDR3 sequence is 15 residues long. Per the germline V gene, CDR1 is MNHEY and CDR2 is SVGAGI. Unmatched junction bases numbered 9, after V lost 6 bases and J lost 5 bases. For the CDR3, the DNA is TGTGCCAGCAGCGGAGAGGGGGCAGTGAATGAAAAACTGTTTTTT. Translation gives CASSGEGAVNEKLFF.

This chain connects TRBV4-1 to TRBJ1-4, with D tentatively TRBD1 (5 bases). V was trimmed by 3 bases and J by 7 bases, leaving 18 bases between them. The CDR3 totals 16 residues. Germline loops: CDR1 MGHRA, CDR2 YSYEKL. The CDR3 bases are TGCGCCAGCAGCCACCCCGGGGGGACGGCGGCTGAAAAACTGTTTTTT. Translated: CASSHPGGTAAEKLFF.

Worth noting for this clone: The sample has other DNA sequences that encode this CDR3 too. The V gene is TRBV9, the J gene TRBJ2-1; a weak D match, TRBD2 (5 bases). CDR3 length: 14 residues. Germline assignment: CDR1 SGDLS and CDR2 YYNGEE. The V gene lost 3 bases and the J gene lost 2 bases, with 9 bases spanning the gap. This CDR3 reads CASSASGAYNEQFF. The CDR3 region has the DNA TGTGCCAGCAGCGCCAGCGGCGCCTACAATGAGCAGTTCTTC.

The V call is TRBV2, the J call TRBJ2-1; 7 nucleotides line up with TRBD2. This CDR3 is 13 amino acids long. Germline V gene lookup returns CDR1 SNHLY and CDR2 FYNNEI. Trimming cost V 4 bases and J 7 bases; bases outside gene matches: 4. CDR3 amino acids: CASSVLALNEQFF. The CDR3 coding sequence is TGTGCCAGCAGTGTACTAGCGTTAAATGAGCAGTTCTTC.

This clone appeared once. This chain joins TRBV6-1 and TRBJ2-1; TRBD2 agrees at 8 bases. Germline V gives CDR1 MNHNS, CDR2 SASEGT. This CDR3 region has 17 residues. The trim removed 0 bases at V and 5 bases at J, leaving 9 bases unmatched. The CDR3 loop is CASSEALSGGHNNEQFF. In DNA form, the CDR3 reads TGTGCCAGCAGTGAAGCGCTCAGCGGGGGCCACAACAATGAGCAGTTCTTC.

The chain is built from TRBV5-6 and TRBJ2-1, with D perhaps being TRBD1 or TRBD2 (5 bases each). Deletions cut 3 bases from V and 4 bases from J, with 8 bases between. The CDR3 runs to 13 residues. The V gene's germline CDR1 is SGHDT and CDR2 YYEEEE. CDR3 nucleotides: TGTGCCAGCAGCTGGGGCGGGTACAATGAGCAGTTCTTC. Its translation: CASSWGGYNEQFF. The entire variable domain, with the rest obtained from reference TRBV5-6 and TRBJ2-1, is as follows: DAGVTQSPTHLIKTRGQQVTLRCSPKSGHDTVSWYQQALGQGPQFIFQYYEEEERQRGNFPDRFSGHQFPNYSSELNVNALLLGDSALYLCASSWGGYNEQFFGPGTRLTVL.

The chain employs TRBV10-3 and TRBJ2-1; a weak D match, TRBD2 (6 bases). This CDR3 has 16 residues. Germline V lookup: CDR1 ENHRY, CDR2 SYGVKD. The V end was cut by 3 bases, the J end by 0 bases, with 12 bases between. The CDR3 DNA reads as TGTGCCATCAGTGAACCGGGAGAGAGCTCCTACAATGAGCAGTTCTTC. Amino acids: CAISEPGESSYNEQFF.